This T cell receptor (beta chain) was captured by sequencing in a study of vaccination effects on CD4 cells after COVID-19. About the study: The participants, recipients of two vaccine doses, got either BNT162b2 or mRNA-1273.

With respect to this clone: Antigen unknown. Within the sample, other DNA sequences also encode this same CDR3.

Libraries were prepared by immunoSEQ multiplex PCR; TCRdb keeps only in-frame clonotypes and omits some of them. The sample has roughly 75,000 clones, approximately 70% seen once. Before sequencing took place, the ViraFEST assay used viral peptide pools to expand antigen-specific CD4+ T cells. Investigators separated out CD4+ T cells once around 11 days of culture had passed. According to the study, vaccine recipients showed no prior SARS-CoV-2 infection and negative nucleocapsid antibodies. Half of the medium was exchanged for IL-2 medium on both days 3 and 7. This TCR was recovered from a human donor who received a COVID-19 vaccine. Sequencing used CD4+ T cells from PBMCs cultured with HCoV-OC43 spike peptides, obtained before COVID-19 vaccination. Subset specified: HCoV-OC43 spike overlapping peptide pool stimulation.

The CDR3 loop reads CASSFSANTEAFF. The CDR3, as DNA: TGTGCCAGCAGCTTCTCGGCTAACACTGAAGCTTTCTTT. This rearrangement joins TRBV7-3 to TRBJ1-1, with D unclear. V lost 3 bases and J lost 2, with 7 bases in between. This CDR3 spans 13 amino acids. In germline, CDR1 is SGHTA, CDR2 FQGTGA.